A selection of T cell receptor beta chains follows, all from one sample in a study of human T cells and chemical hapten exposure. Via MiXCR, TCRdb re-called the 5' RACE reads, giving one row per CDR3 protein. There are approximately 150,000 distinct CDR3 sequences in the sample; 3.5% to 5% occur only once, and around 1.5% lies in the top ten. Every receptor here comes from a female donor in good health. Each CDR3 is given with its conserved first and last residue. D genes are given only for firm matches. Clone size, where shown, is once, few, many, or a class for clones that have expanded.

CDR3 DNA	CDR3 protein	D gene	V gene	J gene	clone size	CDR3 length
TGTGCCAGCAGCCAGGAGTACCCTCCCTACGAGCAGTACTTC	CASSQEYPPYEQYF	NA	TRBV3-1	TRBJ2-7	NA	14
TGTGCCACCGGACGGGGTCGGGACGCAGTCTATAATTCACCCCTCCACTTT	CATGRGRDAVYNSPLHF	NA	TRBV6-5	TRBJ1-6	many	17
TGTGCCAGCAGCGCTAAACCTCCGGGACATAACTCTGGGGCCAACGTCCTGACTTTC	CASSAKPPGHNSGANVLTF	NA	TRBV11-2	TRBJ2-6	many	19
TGTGCCATCAGGGCGATTGACTCCAATAATTCACCCCTCCACTTT	CAIRAIDSNNSPLHF	NA	TRBV10-3	TRBJ1-6	many	15
TGCAGTGCTCCTACAGCGGGAGCCAGCAATGAGCAGTTCTTC	CSAPTAGASNEQFF	TRBD2	TRBV20-1	TRBJ2-1	NA	14
TGCGCCAGCAGCTTGGTAGAGCGGGGGCGAGGTAGCTACGAGCAGTACTTC	CASSLVERGRGSYEQYF	TRBD2	TRBV5-1	TRBJ2-7	many	17
TGTGCCAGCAGGGGGACAGTCCCGGGCCTTTACGAGCAGTACTTC	CASRGTVPGLYEQYF	TRBD1	TRBV28	TRBJ2-7	many	15
TGCAGTGCTAGCGACAGGGACTGTATTTATGGCTACACCTTC	CSASDRDCIYGYTF	TRBD1	TRBV20-1	TRBJ1-2	NA	14
TGTGCCAGCAGTGAGCGAGTGAACACTGAAGCTTTCTTT	CASSERVNTEAFF	NA	TRBV2	TRBJ1-1	many	13
TGCGCCAGCAGCCATGTAGTCAGCAATCAGCCCCAGCATTTT	CASSHVVSNQPQHF	NA	TRBV4-1	TRBJ1-5	many	14
TGTGCCAGTCGACGGGGGGGCCGCAACAATGAGCAGTTCTTC	CASRRGGRNNEQFF	TRBD2	TRBV28	TRBJ2-1	NA	14
TGTGCCAGCAGTTTAGGGGGACAGGGGGCTAATGAAAAACTGTTTTTT	CASSLGGQGANEKLFF	TRBD1	TRBV12-3/TRBV12-4	TRBJ1-4	many	16
TGCAGCGTTGCGGGGGCCCCGGGACCGAGCGTCTACACCTTC	CSVAGAPGPSVYTF	NA	TRBV29-1	TRBJ1-2	many	14
TGTGCCAGCAGCTCTAGCGGGGGGCACTACAATGAGCAGTTCTTC	CASSSSGGHYNEQFF	TRBD2	TRBV28	TRBJ2-1	many	15
TGCAGTGCTGGGGGACTAGCGGGGGGGCCAACAGATACGCAGTATTTT	CSAGGLAGGPTDTQYF	TRBD2	TRBV20-1	TRBJ2-3	NA	16
TGTGCCAGCAGCCAGTCTAGCGGGGTCTACAATGAGCAGTTCTTC	CASSQSSGVYNEQFF	TRBD2	TRBV3-1	TRBJ2-1	few	15
TGTGCCAGCAGCTCCCGGGACAGGGGATTGTGGGGCTACACCTTC	CASSSRDRGLWGYTF	TRBD1	TRBV7-2	TRBJ1-2	many	15
TGTGCCAGCAGCTTCCGGGAGGATGAAAAACTGTTTTTT	CASSFREDEKLFF	NA	TRBV7-9	TRBJ1-4	many	13
TGCAGTGCTAGGCGACTGACTAGCACAGATACGCAGTATTTT	CSARRLTSTDTQYF	NA	TRBV20-1	TRBJ2-3	many	14
TGTGCCAGCAGTTACGCCGGTGACAGCCGAGGTGAAAAACTGTTTTTT	CASSYAGDSRGEKLFF	NA	TRBV6-6	TRBJ1-4	many	16
TGCAGTGCAATGATTGGGGTCAATTCACCCCTCCACTTT	CSAMIGVNSPLHF	NA	TRBV20-1	TRBJ1-6	many	13
TGTGCCAGCAGATCTGTTGGGGGCTTAACTGAAGCTTTCTTT	CASRSVGGLTEAFF	NA	TRBV5-6	TRBJ1-1	many	14